The 26 T cell receptor beta chains below come from one sample, sequenced in a study of T cell responses to AZD1222 COVID-19 vaccine. TCRdb keeps only in-frame clones here, not all; method: immunoSEQ multiplex PCR. Of 130,000 to 150,000 clones listed, 90% to 95% are singletons. The sequencing used peripheral blood, collected on day 0 of AZD1222 vaccination. Receptors were obtained from an adult in good health.

The V gene is TRBV7-9, the J gene TRBJ2-5, with 7 bases fitting TRBD2. Germline V gene sequence: CDR1 SEHNR, CDR2 FQNEAQ (reference sequence). Unmatched junction bases numbered 4, after V lost 1 base and J lost 5 bases. The CDR3 contains 14 residues. The CDR3 DNA reads as TGTGCCAGCAGCTTAGGCGGGGGAGGGGAGACCCAGTACTTC. It is translated as CASSLGGGGETQYF. Using reference TRBV7-9 and TRBJ2-5 for the parts outside the CDR3, the full variable domain is DTGVSQNPRHKITKRGQNVTFRCDPISEHNRLYWYRQTLGQGPEFLTYFQNEAQLEKSRLLSDRFSAERPKGSFSTLEIQRTEQGDSAMYLCASSLGGGGETQYFGPGTRLLVL.

This clone appeared a single time. V is TRBV3-1 (or the pseudogene TRBV3-2) and J is TRBJ1-1; no clear D gene. This CDR3 has 13 amino acids. V lost 6 bases and J lost 1, with 9 bases in between. In germline, CDR1 is LGHDT, CDR2 YNNKEL (reference sequence). This CDR3 reads CASRPVQNTEAFF. Written as DNA, the CDR3 is TGTGCCAGCAGACCCGTCCAGAACACTGAAGCTTTCTTT.

V gene TRBV7-9 combines with J gene TRBJ1-5; D not resolved. The CDR3 runs 12 residues. Germline loops: CDR1 SEHNR, CDR2 FQNEAQ (reference sequence). Trimming removed 2 bases from V and 5 bases from J, with 4 bases in between. In DNA, the CDR3 is TGTGCCAGCAGCTTAAGGGATCAGCCCCAGCATTTT. Its protein product is CASSLRDQPQHF.

In DNA form, the CDR3 reads TGTGCCAGCAGCTTTAAGGGGGGATCCACGAACACCGGGGAGCTGTTTTTT. It yields the protein CASSFKGGSTNTGELFF. V gene TRBV7-8 combines with J gene TRBJ2-2, with D possibly being TRBD1 or TRBD2 (6 bases each). CDR1 is SGHVS and CDR2 is FQNEAQ in the germline V gene. The CDR3 has 17 amino acids. V was shortened by 3 bases and J by 0 bases, with 14 bases between the two germline ends.

V and J are TRBV7-9 and TRBJ1-2; a possible D gene is TRBD1 (6 bases). The V and J ends lost 0 bases and 4 bases respectively, with 12 bases between them. The CDR3 runs to 15 residues. Germline V gives CDR1 SEHNR, CDR2 FQNEAQ (reference sequence). CDR3 amino acids: CASSLAGAHSYGYTF. The CDR3 coding sequence is TGTGCCAGCAGCTTAGCGGGGGCGCACAGCTATGGCTACACCTTC.

This clone was seen once. The chain has TRBV28 and TRBJ1-2, with TRBD1 identical over 9 bases. The CDR3 runs to 14 residues. V trimming: 7 bases; J trimming: 2 bases; junction bases outside the gene matches: 5. Germline V CDR1 and CDR2: MDHEN, SYDVKM. Here the CDR3 reads CASTIQGANYGYTF. CDR3 in DNA: TGTGCCAGCACTATACAGGGGGCGAACTATGGCTACACCTTC.

The chain joins TRBV4-2 to TRBJ2-7; 9 bases fit TRBD2. The CDR3 loop spans 17 amino acids. The V gene's germline CDR1 is LGHNA and CDR2 YNFKEQ. With 0 bases clipped from V and 4 bases from J, the junction kept 10 bases outside the gene matches. The CDR3 reads CASSQELAGTQGYEQYF. The DNA for the CDR3 is TGTGCCAGCAGCCAAGAGCTAGCGGGAACGCAGGGTTACGAGCAGTACTTC.

The genes are TRBV6-5 and TRBJ1-2; TRBD1 is a possible D gene (5 bases). Germline CDR1 and CDR2: MNHEY and SVGAGI. V lost 6 bases, J lost 8 bases, and 13 bases lay in between. This CDR3 region has 12 residues. In DNA, the CDR3 is TGTGCCAGCAGCCAGCCAGGGCGCGGCTACACCTTC. Translated: CASSQPGRGYTF.

V and J are TRBV30 and TRBJ1-1; D unresolved. The V end lost 1 base, the J end lost 3 bases, and 6 bases lay between the germline ends. Germline V lookup: CDR1 GTSNPN, CDR2 SVGIG (reference sequence). The CDR3 has 12 amino acids. This CDR3 is CAWSGRHTEAFF. Here the CDR3 DNA reads TGTGCCTGGAGTGGTCGGCACACTGAAGCTTTCTTT.

This clone was seen once. The chain couples TRBV5-1 to TRBJ1-5, with TRBD1 matching 8 bases. Germline CDR1 reads SGHRS; CDR2 reads YFSETQ. The CDR3 is made up of 13 amino acids. Trimming removed 0 bases from V and 7 bases from J; junction bases left unmatched: 0. The CDR3 here is CASSLGDRQPQHF. In DNA form, the CDR3 reads TGCGCCAGCAGCTTGGGGGACAGGCAGCCCCAGCATTTT.

The CDR3 loop reads CASSEVEAGTGELFF. As DNA, the CDR3 is TGTGCCAGCAGTGAAGTGGAAGCGGGTACCGGGGAGCTGTTTTTT. The chain combines TRBV2 with TRBJ2-2, with D possibly TRBD2 on 6 matching bases. Trimming left V 1 base short and J 5 bases short, with 11 bases between. The germline gives CDR1 SNHLY, CDR2 FYNNEI. CDR3 length equals 15 residues.

The V gene is TRBV12-5, the J gene TRBJ1-1; tentatively, D is TRBD1 (5 bases). Between the trimmed V and J ends, which lost 1 base and 6 bases, there was a span of 9 bases. This CDR3 contains 13 residues. From germline, CDR1 is LGHNT and CDR2 FRNRAP. CDR3 in amino acids: CASGLDRGAEAFF. The CDR3 nucleotides read TGTGCTAGTGGTTTGGACCGGGGGGCTGAAGCTTTCTTT.

The chain couples TRBV7-9 to TRBJ1-3, with TRBD1 matching 9 bases. Germline V lookup: CDR1 SEHNR, CDR2 FQNEAQ (reference sequence). Germline trimming cut 5 bases from V and 9 bases from J; bases unmatched to any gene: 11. The CDR3 contains 15 residues. CDR3 loop: CASSGTGRVGSTIYF. The DNA of the CDR3 is TGTGCCAGCAGCGGGACAGGGAGGGTCGGTAGCACCATATATTTT.

V gene TRBV6-5 combines with J gene TRBJ1-1; D is undetermined. Germline CDR1 reads MNHEY; CDR2 reads SVGAGI. The CDR3 sequence is 12 residues long. V lost 4 bases and J lost 7, with 10 bases in between. This chain's CDR3 is CASSLPPGEAFF. The CDR3 DNA sequence: TGTGCCAGCAGTTTACCCCCCGGTGAAGCTTTCTTT.

The chain has TRBV7-2 and TRBJ2-1; perhaps TRBD2 as D (5 bases). V was cut by 1 base and J by 4 bases, with 14 bases left in between. Germline V gene lookup returns CDR1 SGHTA and CDR2 FQGNSA. The CDR3 spans 16 residues. This chain's CDR3 is CASSLEGFRGYNEQFF. The CDR3 DNA follows: TGTGCCAGCAGCTTAGAGGGCTTCCGGGGTTACAATGAGCAGTTCTTC.

The J gene is TRBJ1-1, the V gene TRBV4-1; D unclear. The germline CDR1 and CDR2 sequences are MGHRA and YSYEKL. The CDR3 runs to 15 residues. Trimming cost V 3 bases and J 0 bases, with 11 bases left between them. The CDR3 loop is CASSQGVTMNTEAFF. DNA for the CDR3: TGCGCCAGCAGCCAGGGAGTAACCATGAACACTGAAGCTTTCTTT.

The chain couples TRBV19 to TRBJ2-3, with 8 bases aligning to TRBD2. This CDR3 has 18 residues. CDR1 LNHDA and CDR2 SQIVND come from the germline V gene (reference sequence). V shed 3 bases, J shed 2 bases, and the junction held 13 bases outside the gene matches. CDR3: CASSMDSRGGRLTDTQYF. The DNA of the CDR3 is TGTGCCAGTAGTATGGACAGTCGGGGGGGAAGACTCACAGATACGCAGTATTTT.

The chain links TRBV5-5 to TRBJ1-2; 11 nucleotides align to TRBD1. CDR1 and CDR2 from the germline V gene are SGHKS and YYEKEE (reference sequence). This CDR3 has 15 amino acids. The V segment lost 0 bases and the J segment 4 bases; nucleotides outside the gene matches: 2. DNA of the CDR3: TGTGCCAGCAGCTTGGGGACAGGGGGCAGCTATGGCTACACCTTC. It encodes CASSLGTGGSYGYTF. Supplemented by reference TRBV5-5 and TRBJ1-2, the full variable domain reads DAGVTQSPTHLIKTRGQQVTLRCSPISGHKSVSWYQQVLGQGPQFIFQYYEKEERGRGNFPDRFSARQFPNYSSELNVNALLLGDSALYLCASSLGTGGSYGYTFGSGTRLTVV.

V gene TRBV7-3 combines with J gene TRBJ1-6, with D tentatively TRBD1 (5 bases). CDR3 length: 15 residues. V shed 4 bases and J shed 6 bases, with 13 bases lying between them. Germline V CDR1 and CDR2: SGHTA, FQGTGA. In DNA form, the CDR3 reads TGTGCCAGCAGCTCCCTGGGGGGGACTAATTCACCCCTCCACTTT. The encoded protein is CASSSLGGTNSPLHF.

The chain is built from TRBV27 and TRBJ2-7, with 9 nucleotides matching TRBD1. The CDR3 spans 14 residues. CDR1 is MNHEY and CDR2 is SMNVEV in the germline V gene (reference sequence). J gave up 2 bases and V 6 bases, and 5 bases lay outside the gene matches. For the CDR3, the DNA is TGTGCCAGCAGCTCCGGGACAGGGCCCTACGAGCAGTACTTC. Its protein is CASSSGTGPYEQYF.

This clone was counted a single time. V is TRBV4-2 and J is TRBJ1-5; D is ambiguous. The CDR3 is made up of 18 amino acids. Germline V lookup: CDR1 LGHNA, CDR2 YNFKEQ. Trimming removed 0 bases at V and 0 bases at J, with 15 bases between. CDR3 DNA: TGTGCCAGCAGCCAAGATCATGGAAGAGTAGATAGCAATCAGCCCCAGCATTTT. This gives the protein CASSQDHGRVDSNQPQHF.

The genes are TRBV18 and TRBJ1-5; D is uncertain. This CDR3 spans 13 amino acids. The germline gives CDR1 KGHSH, CDR2 LQKENI. V shed 6 bases and J shed 4 bases, with 10 bases lying between them. The CDR3 reads CASSPSSNQPQHF. For the CDR3, the DNA is TGTGCCAGCTCCCCTTCCAGTAATCAGCCCCAGCATTTT.

The table lists this clone with a count of one. The chain carries TRBV7-9 and TRBJ1-3, with D possibly matching TRBD1 (6 bases). The ends were cut back, 5 bases at V and 0 bases at J, with 11 bases in the middle. The CDR3 runs 15 residues. In germline, CDR1 is SEHNR, CDR2 FQNEAQ (reference sequence). CDR3: CASSTDSTSGNTIYF. The CDR3 DNA reads TGTGCCAGCAGCACGGACAGTACCTCTGGAAACACCATATATTTT.

The chain recombines TRBV27 with TRBJ2-1; possibly TRBD2 for D (5 bases). CDR1 MNHEY and CDR2 SMNVEV come from the germline V gene (reference sequence). V shed 10 bases and J shed 8 bases, with 27 bases lying between them. The CDR3 has 16 residues. CDR3 residues: CATLPGPLRGWDEQFF. In nucleotides, the CDR3 is TGTGCCACCCTCCCTGGGCCGCTTCGGGGTTGGGATGAGCAGTTCTTC.

The rearrangement uses TRBV25-1 and TRBJ2-4, with D maybe TRBD1 (5 bases). The CDR3 sequence is 11 residues long. The germline V and J ends were trimmed by 5 bases and 9 bases, with 8 bases remaining between them. Germline V lookup: CDR1 MGHDK, CDR2 SYGVNS. The CDR3 DNA reads TGTGCCAGCAGTACAGGTTTCATTCAGTACTTC. Its translation is CASSTGFIQYF.

A single count supports this clone. The gene calls are TRBV12-3 or TRBV12-4 and TRBJ2-7; D possibly corresponds to TRBD1 (5 bases). The CDR3 contains 13 residues. The V end lost 1 base, the J end lost 2 bases, and 6 bases lay between the germline ends. The CDR3 nucleotides are TGTGCCAGCAGTTTAGACAGGCCCTACGAGCAGTACTTC. Protein: CASSLDRPYEQYF.